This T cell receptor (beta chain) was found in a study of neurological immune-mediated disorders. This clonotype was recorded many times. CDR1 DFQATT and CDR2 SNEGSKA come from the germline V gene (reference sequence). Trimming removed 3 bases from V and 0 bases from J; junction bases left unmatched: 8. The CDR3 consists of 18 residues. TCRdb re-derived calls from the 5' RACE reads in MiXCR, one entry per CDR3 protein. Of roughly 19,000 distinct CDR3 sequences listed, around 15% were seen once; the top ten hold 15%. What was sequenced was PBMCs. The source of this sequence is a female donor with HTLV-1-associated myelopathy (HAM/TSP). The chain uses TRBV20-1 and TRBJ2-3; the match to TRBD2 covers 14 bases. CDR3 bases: TGCAGTGCTAGCCTCCCGACTAGCGGGGGGGTTAGCACAGATACGCAGTATTTT. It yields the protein CSASLPTSGGVSTDTQYF.